A single T cell receptor (beta chain) is shown here with its context. This record comes from a study of chemoradiotherapy in HPV16-positive cancers. Here immunoSEQ multiplex PCR was the method, and the copy in TCRdb shows in-frame clones only, minus some. The table has tens of thousands of clones, around 78% seen once; the top ten hold around 2.7%. The sequence derives from a human donor with HPV-associated anogenital cancer. Sampling took place from a patient who underwent chemoradiotherapy.

CDR3 protein: CASSQDRLGAGTDTQYF. The CDR3 coding sequence is TGCGCCAGCAGCCAAGACCGTTTGGGAGCCGGCACAGATACGCAGTATTTT. The V gene is TRBV4-3, the J gene TRBJ2-3, with a possible D match to TRBD2 (5 bases). The CDR3 length is 17 residues. In germline, CDR1 is LGHNA, CDR2 YSLEER. Between the trimmed V and J ends, which lost 0 bases and 1 base, there was a span of 14 bases.